Below, 14 T cell receptor beta chains from the same sample are listed, as sequenced in a study of early T cells in non-severe SARS-CoV-2 infection. TCRdb processed the 5' RACE reads anew with MiXCR; each CDR3 protein has one entry. The top ten clones hold approximately 2.5% of a sample with more than 50,000 distinct CDR3 sequences, 9.5% to 15% of them seen once. Here the sequenced sample was whole blood, taken at baseline. These TCRs come from an adult who was a healthcare worker with PCR-confirmed SARS-CoV-2 infection or an uninfected control (not recorded which).

Written as DNA, the CDR3 is TGTGCCAGCAGTGAATTCAACGGGGGGTTAGCCAAAAACATTCAGTACTTC. This codes for CASSEFNGGLAKNIQYF. The genes are TRBV25-1 and TRBJ2-4; 7 bases are shared with TRBD2. Germline V gene data show CDR1 as MGHDK and CDR2 as SYGVNS. Trimming cost V 1 base and J 0 bases; bases outside gene matches: 6. The CDR3 has 17 residues.

This clonotype appeared many times. The chain is built from TRBV10-2 and TRBJ1-2; TRBD1 matches 7 bases. Germline CDR1 is WSHSY and CDR2 is SAAADI. This CDR3 spans 14 amino acids. With 7 bases clipped from V and 4 bases from J, the junction kept 9 bases outside the gene matches. The CDR3 nucleotides are TGCGCCAGCAATTTACCGGGACAGCGCTATGGCTACACCTTC. It yields the protein CASNLPGQRYGYTF.

A few counts support this clonotype. The chain links TRBV14 to TRBJ2-2; TRBD2 is a possible D gene (5 bases). Between the trimmed V and J ends, which lost 1 base and 7 bases, there was a span of 10 bases. CDR3 size: 14 residues. Germline V lookup: CDR1 SGHDN, CDR2 FVKESK. In nucleotides, the CDR3 is TGTGCCAGCAGCCAAGCGGGGAGCGGCGGGGAGCTGTTTTTT. The encoded protein is CASSQAGSGGELFF. The whole variable domain, remainder taken from reference TRBV14 and TRBJ2-2, is EAGVTQFPSHSVIEKGQTVTLRCDPISGHDNLYWYRRVMGKEIKFLLHFVKESKQDESGMPNNRFLAERTGGTYSTLKVQPAELEDSGVYFCASSQAGSGGELFFGEGSRLTVL.

The V gene is TRBV4-3, the J gene TRBJ2-2; D is ambiguous. V lost 2 bases to trimming and J lost 0 bases, with 10 bases between them. This CDR3 comprises 16 residues. Germline CDR1 LGHNA, CDR2 YSLEER. The CDR3 region has the DNA TGCGCCAGCAGCCAAAGCCAGTCACCGAACACCGGGGAGCTGTTTTTT. This encodes CASSQSQSPNTGELFF.

This clonotype has a handful of counts. The CDR3 sequence is CASSSHRGREQYF. CDR3 in DNA: TGCGCCAGCAGCTCGCACAGGGGGCGCGAGCAGTACTTC. The chain links TRBV4-3 to TRBJ2-7, with 9 bases fitting TRBD1. The germline gives CDR1 LGHNA, CDR2 YSLEER. The trim removed 5 bases at V and 6 bases at J, leaving 5 bases unmatched. This CDR3 is built from 13 residues.

The J gene is TRBJ1-3, the V gene TRBV11-2; D perhaps matches TRBD1 (5 bases). Trimming cost V 6 bases and J 1 base, with 13 bases left between them. The CDR3 covers 15 residues. Germline V lookup: CDR1 SGHAT, CDR2 FQNNGV. This chain's CDR3 is CASRKPGISGNTIYF. In DNA form, the CDR3 reads TGTGCCAGCAGAAAACCAGGGATTTCTGGAAACACCATATATTTT.

In this sample, this clonotype turned up a few times. V gene TRBV7-7 combines with J gene TRBJ2-2; D is undetermined. The CDR3 runs 17 residues. Germline V lookup: CDR1 SSHAT, CDR2 FNYEAQ (reference sequence). Trimming pared 1 base from V and 2 bases from J, leaving 14 bases between. This CDR3 is CASSLDSQSPNTGELFF. The CDR3 nucleotides are TGTGCCAGCAGCTTAGATTCCCAGAGTCCAAACACCGGGGAGCTGTTTTTT.

The rearrangement joins TRBV7-2 to TRBJ2-7, with D uncertain. Germline lookup yields CDR1 SGHTA and CDR2 FQGNSA. V lost 2 bases to trimming and J lost 2 bases, with 13 bases between them. There are 15 residues in the CDR3. The CDR3 DNA is TGTGCCAGCAGCTTATCCCCAATCGGTGCCTACGAGCAGTACTTC. This sequence encodes CASSLSPIGAYEQYF.

This clonotype was seen ten or more times. The chain combines TRBV11-2 with TRBJ2-7; TRBD2 matches 7 bases. J lost 2 bases, V lost 5 bases, and 12 bases had no gene match. CDR3 length equals 16 residues. Germline CDR1 reads SGHAT; CDR2 reads FQNNGV. CDR3 DNA: TGTGCCAGCAGCCTCGACCCACTAGCGCTTCCCTACGAGCAGTACTTC. It yields the protein CASSLDPLALPYEQYF.

Comments on this clonotype: This clone may be a read error of a much larger clone one base away. The rearrangement joins TRBV5-1 to TRBJ2-7, with 10 bases matching TRBD2. There are 15 residues in the CDR3. Trimming cost V 3 bases and J 5 bases; bases outside gene matches: 8. Germline-derived CDR1 and CDR2 are SGHRS and YFSETQ. The CDR3 sequence is CASSSGTSVTNEQYF. CDR3 in DNA: TGCGCCAGCAGCTCCGGGACTAGCGTGACAAACGAGCAGTACTTC. Combining the CDR3 with reference TRBV5-1 and TRBJ2-7 gives the whole variable domain KAGVTQTPRYLIKTRGQQVTLSCSPISGHRSVSWYQQTPGQGLQFLFEYFSETQRNKGNFPGRFSGRQFSNSRSEMNVSTLELGDSALYLCASSSGTSVTNEQYFGPGTRLTVT.

The genes are TRBV6-2 or TRBV6-3 and TRBJ1-4; D is undetermined. CDR3 length: 13 residues. V lost 10 bases to trimming and J lost 0 bases, with 9 bases between them. Germline V gene sequence: CDR1 MNHEY, CDR2 SVGEGT. The CDR3: CATQTATNEKLFF. The CDR3, as DNA: TGTGCCACCCAGACCGCAACTAATGAAAAACTGTTTTTT.

With respect to this clonotype: At one end the junction does not follow the germline gene, possibly because of a read error. The J gene is TRBJ2-7, the V gene TRBV18; no reliable D call. Per germline, CDR1 KGHSH and CDR2 LQKENI. The length of the CDR3 is 12 residues. The chain's CDR3 is CASSPISNEQYF. The CDR3 bases are TGTGCCAGCTCACCAATCTCCAACGAGCAGTACTTC.

This clonotype was found a few times. This sequence joins TRBV4-3 and TRBJ1-2; 10 bases are shared with TRBD1. CDR1 and CDR2 (germline): LGHNA, YSLEER. This CDR3 spans 16 amino acids. V shed 4 bases, J shed 4 bases, and the junction held 9 bases outside the gene matches. The CDR3 is CASSPSGTGETYGYTF. CDR3 nucleotides: TGCGCCAGCAGCCCGTCCGGGACAGGGGAAACCTATGGCTACACCTTC.

This clonotype has a handful of counts. This chain links TRBV6-2 or TRBV6-3 with TRBJ2-5; 7 nucleotides match TRBD2. The V gene's germline CDR1 is MNHEY and CDR2 SVGEGT. Germline trimming cut 10 bases from V and 5 bases from J; bases unmatched to any gene: 13. This CDR3 has 14 residues. The CDR3 DNA follows: TGTGCCACCTCCGGGAGGAACATCCCTGAGACCCAGTACTTC. This translates into CATSGRNIPETQYF.